This TCR beta chain was identified in a study of STAT5B mutations in CD4+ large granular lymphocyte leukemia. Study summary: Among healthy controls, a particular HLA allele went with more CDR3 'QG' motifs. Notes on the study in general: Top patient clones used TRBV06 genes more often: 8/27 versus 2/35 in controls. Higher CD4+ than CD8+ T-LGLL clonality might reflect small sample size. Without putative leukemic clones, patient CD4-sorted repertoires remained more clonal than healthy CD4+ repertoires.

Measured with immunoSEQ multiplex PCR; TCRdb has only the in-frame clones, and not every one. This sample carries 20,000 to 30,000 clones, around 81% of them seen once, and the ten largest clones take about 0.35%. The germline gives CDR1 WNHNN, CDR2 SYGVQD (reference sequence). The CDR3 sequence is 16 residues long. V was cut by 8 bases and J by 5 bases, with 23 bases left in between. A word on this clone: Its target is not known.

This TCR was recovered from a human donor in good health. Sequencing was carried out using CD4+ T cells from blood buffy coats. The genes are TRBV10-1 and TRBJ2-3; tentatively, D is TRBD1 or TRBD2 (5 bases each). In DNA form, the CDR3 reads TGCGCCAGCCAAAGGGAAGTGGGACCCGCGGGAGATACGCAGTATTTT. The encoded protein is CASQREVGPAGDTQYF.